The 24 T cell receptor beta chains in this list originate from one sample, sequenced in a study of blood T cell repertoires in COVID-19 (dated by TCRdb to the early 2020s). Libraries were built with the immunoSEQ multiplex PCR assay. The source is immuneACCESS, and TCRdb retained only in-frame sequences with V and J called. Part of the clones is not carried over; for the studies checked, unresolved V genes explain less than half of this, and the remainder is unexplained. The sample includes approximately 13,000 clones, with 84% observed a single time. The ten largest clones add up to roughly a third of the sample. Sequenced: peripheral blood. The source of these receptors is a man aged 50 to 60 with active COVID-19.

The CDR3 protein is CASSQWTGTGELFF. The CDR3 region has the DNA TGTGCCAGCAGCCAGTGGACAGGGACCGGGGAGCTGTTTTTT. This sequence joins TRBV5-8 and TRBJ2-2; 8 bases map to TRBD1. CDR1 SGHTS and CDR2 YDEGEE come from the germline V gene. The CDR3 loop spans 14 amino acids. Unmatched junction bases numbered 4, after V lost 4 bases and J lost 5 bases.

CDR3 protein: CASSIAIVPYNEQFF. CDR3 in DNA: TGTGCCAGTAGTATTGCGATTGTCCCCTACAATGAGCAGTTCTTC. The chain combines TRBV19 with TRBJ2-1; D call uncertain. The CDR3 covers 15 residues. V lost 3 bases to trimming and J lost 2 bases, with 11 bases between them. Germline-derived CDR1 and CDR2 are LNHDA and SQIVND (reference sequence).

The chain links TRBV3-1 (or the pseudogene TRBV3-2) to TRBJ2-1; TRBD2 matches 9 bases. The CDR3 consists of 15 residues. Germline CDR1 and CDR2: LGHDT and YNNKEL (reference sequence). The V gene end was trimmed by 2 bases and the J gene end by 3 bases; junction bases not matched to a gene: 2. The CDR3 DNA is TGTGCCAGCAGCCAATTTAGCGGGAGCTACAATGAGCAGTTCTTC. Encoded protein: CASSQFSGSYNEQFF.

The V gene is TRBV6-1, the J gene TRBJ2-7; TRBD2 matches at 10 bases. Unmatched junction bases numbered 6, after V lost 1 base and J lost 3 bases. CDR3 length: 16 residues. Germline assignment: CDR1 MNHNS and CDR2 SASEGT. For the CDR3, the DNA is TGTGCCAGCAGTGAAGTTTGGCTAGCGGGAGTCTACGAGCAGTACTTC. This gives the protein CASSEVWLAGVYEQYF.

J is TRBJ1-5 and V is TRBV11-2, with 7 nucleotides matching TRBD1. Trimming at V came to 2 bases and at J to 0 bases, leaving 4 bases not matched to a gene. The CDR3 is made up of 16 amino acids. Germline V gives CDR1 SGHAT, CDR2 FQNNGV. Written as DNA, the CDR3 is TGTGCCAGCAGCTTAACGGGGACAGATAGCAATCAGCCCCAGCATTTT. Protein sequence: CASSLTGTDSNQPQHF.

This chain joins TRBV5-1 and TRBJ2-5; 7 bases fit TRBD2. The germline V gene encodes CDR1 SGHRS and CDR2 YFSETQ. There are 14 residues in the CDR3. The V gene end was trimmed by 0 bases and the J gene end by 9 bases; junction bases not matched to a gene: 8. The CDR3 nucleotides read TGCGCCAGCAGCTTGGCCTTCGGGGGAGGGTCCCAGTACTTC. Its protein product is CASSLAFGGGSQYF.

The chain employs TRBV7-8 and TRBJ2-4, with 11 nucleotides matching TRBD2. Germline lookup yields CDR1 SGHVS and CDR2 FQNEAQ. The V gene end was trimmed by 4 bases and the J gene end by 3 bases; junction bases not matched to a gene: 5. This CDR3 has 16 amino acids. CDR3 sequence (DNA): TGTGCCAGCAGCTATAGCGGGAGGGAGGACAAAAACATTCAGTACTTC. It is translated as CASSYSGREDKNIQYF. The variable domain in full, with the rest retrieved from reference TRBV7-8 and TRBJ2-4, is GAGVSQSPRYKVAKRGQDVALRCDPISGHVSLFWYQQALGQGPEFLTYFQNEAQLDKSGLPSDRFFAERPEGSVSTLKIQRTQQEDSAVYLCASSYSGREDKNIQYFGAGTRLSVL.

The chain links TRBV30 to TRBJ2-7, with 7 bases aligning to TRBD1. The CDR3 totals 12 residues. The ends lost 5 bases at V and 7 bases at J; junction bases unmatched: 8. Germline CDR1 and CDR2: GTSNPN and SVGIG (reference sequence). The chain's CDR3 is CAWGLTGREQYF. CDR3 nucleotide sequence: TGTGCCTGGGGGCTGACAGGGCGGGAGCAGTACTTC.

This chain joins TRBV27 and TRBJ2-3, with 8 nucleotides matching TRBD1. The CDR3 covers 16 residues. Germline V lookup: CDR1 MNHEY, CDR2 SMNVEV (reference sequence). V gave up 3 bases and J gave up 0 bases; unmatched junction bases: 5. As DNA, the CDR3 is TGTGCCAGCAGTTTCTGGACAGGGACTAGCACAGATACGCAGTATTTT. This gives the protein CASSFWTGTSTDTQYF.

This rearrangement joins TRBV4-1 to TRBJ1-5; 7 bases map to TRBD1. There are 15 residues in the CDR3. Germline lookup yields CDR1 MGHRA and CDR2 YSYEKL. The ends lost 4 bases at V and 4 bases at J; junction bases unmatched: 7. The DNA of the CDR3 is TGCGCCAGCAGCCCGTGGGACAGCGAGAATCAGCCCCAGCATTTT. Translation gives CASSPWDSENQPQHF.

The chain employs TRBV15 and TRBJ2-5; tentatively, D is TRBD2 (6 bases). V lost 5 bases and J lost 5, with 15 bases in between. The CDR3 consists of 14 residues. CDR1 is LNHNV and CDR2 is YYDKDF in the germline V gene (reference sequence). The DNA of the CDR3 is TGTGCCACCAGCTCCCGAGGGACTTGGGAGACCCAGTACTTC. Encoded protein: CATSSRGTWETQYF.

The rearrangement links TRBV24-1 to TRBJ2-1; tentatively, D is TRBD1 (6 bases). The CDR3 spans 13 residues. Trimming pared 2 bases from V and 8 bases from J, leaving 9 bases between. Germline-derived CDR1 and CDR2 are KGHDR and SFDVKD. The DNA of the CDR3 is TGTGCCACCAGTGATTCCCCAGGGGATGAGCAGTTCTTC. The encoded protein is CATSDSPGDEQFF.

CDR3 protein: CASSPPFVGRPYNEQFF. CDR3 DNA: TGTGCCAGCTCACCACCGTTTGTCGGGAGACCCTACAATGAGCAGTTCTTC. The chain uses TRBV18 and TRBJ2-1, with a weak D call TRBD2 (6 bases). V lost 0 bases and J lost 2, with 14 bases in between. Per the germline V gene, CDR1 is KGHSH and CDR2 is LQKENI. The CDR3 has 17 amino acids.

The chain joins TRBV27 to TRBJ2-1; D may be TRBD2 (5 bases). The CDR3 runs 14 residues. With 4 bases removed from V and 4 bases from J, the gap between germline ends came to 11 bases. The germline gives CDR1 MNHEY, CDR2 SMNVEV (reference sequence). The CDR3 coding sequence is TGTGCCAGCAGTTCCGCGGAGGCGTACAATGAGCAGTTCTTC. Amino acids: CASSSAEAYNEQFF.

By proportion, this clone is medium-sized (0.01 to 0.1%). The V gene is TRBV28, the J gene TRBJ2-7; 9 positions match TRBD2. This CDR3 is built from 16 residues. V shed 6 bases, J shed 6 bases, and the junction held 15 bases outside the gene matches. CDR1 and CDR2 (germline): MDHEN, SYDVKM. CDR3 region: CASRTVSDSGSPEQYF. CDR3 nucleotide sequence: TGTGCCAGCAGAACCGTTTCGGATAGCGGGAGTCCCGAGCAGTACTTC.

This chain joins TRBV11-3 and TRBJ2-1; TRBD1 agrees at 11 bases. Trimming took 0 bases from V and 9 from J; bases not matched to a gene: 7. CDR1 is SGHNT, CDR2 YENEEA, per germline. This CDR3 contains 16 residues. The CDR3 sequence is CASSLDIRTGGAEQFF. The CDR3 coding sequence is TGTGCCAGCAGCTTAGATATCCGGACAGGGGGCGCTGAGCAGTTCTTC.

This clone appeared a single time. This chain joins TRBV6-6 and TRBJ2-3, with 7 bases fitting TRBD2. This CDR3 has 13 residues. Trimming at V came to 7 bases and at J to 4 bases, leaving 5 bases not matched to a gene. Germline V gives CDR1 MNHNY, CDR2 SVGAGI (reference sequence). This chain's CDR3 is CASTPTSADTQYF. CDR3 bases: TGTGCCAGCACCCCAACTAGCGCAGATACGCAGTATTTT.

V and J are TRBV5-6 and TRBJ2-1; D possibly corresponds to TRBD1 (6 bases). Trimming cost V 4 bases and J 0 bases, with 14 bases left between them. The CDR3 covers 16 residues. Germline V gene lookup returns CDR1 SGHDT and CDR2 YYEEEE. This chain's CDR3 is CASSLDRFSSYNEQFF. The CDR3 coding sequence is TGTGCCAGCAGCCTTGACAGGTTCAGCTCCTACAATGAGCAGTTCTTC. Together with reference TRBV5-6 and TRBJ2-1, the CDR3 gives the full variable domain: DAGVTQSPTHLIKTRGQQVTLRCSPKSGHDTVSWYQQALGQGPQFIFQYYEEEERQRGNFPDRFSGHQFPNYSSELNVNALLLGDSALYLCASSLDRFSSYNEQFFGPGTRLTVL.

This chain joins TRBV29-1 and TRBJ1-2; no clear D. CDR1 and CDR2 from the germline V gene are SQVTM and ANQGSEA. The CDR3 is made up of 12 amino acids. The V end lost 6 bases, the J end lost 2 bases, and 10 bases lay between the germline ends. CDR3 sequence reads: CSVYGGNYGYTF. CDR3 DNA: TGCAGCGTATATGGCGGGAACTATGGCTACACCTTC.

This chain connects TRBV4-1 to TRBJ2-7; possibly TRBD2 for D (5 bases). CDR3 size: 12 residues. Germline loops: CDR1 MGHRA, CDR2 YSYEKL. The V end lost 2 bases, the J end lost 6 bases, and 8 bases lay between the germline ends. CDR3 coding DNA: TGCGCCAGCAGCCAACACAGCGGCGAGCAGTACTTC. This sequence encodes CASSQHSGEQYF.

The gene calls are TRBV6-5 and TRBJ1-2, with D possibly TRBD1 on 6 matching bases. CDR1 and CDR2 (germline): MNHEY, SVGAGI. This CDR3 has 16 amino acids. Trimming removed 0 bases from V and 6 bases from J, with 17 bases in between. The CDR3 here is CASSYSGGSLINGYTF. In nucleotides, the CDR3 is TGTGCCAGCAGTTACTCTGGGGGCAGCTTAATTAATGGCTACACCTTC.

J is TRBJ1-1 and V is TRBV19; tentative D call: TRBD1 (5 bases). Germline CDR1 LNHDA, CDR2 SQIVND (reference sequence). This CDR3 has 12 amino acids. Trimming took 8 bases from V and 1 from J, leaving 8 bases between them. CDR3 region: CASRTGNTEAFF. CDR3 in DNA: TGTGCCAGTCGTACAGGGAACACTGAAGCTTTCTTT.

This sequence joins TRBV30 and TRBJ2-2; 11 bases are shared with TRBD2. This CDR3 spans 15 amino acids. Germline CDR1 GTSNPN, CDR2 SVGIG (reference sequence). Germline trimming cut 0 bases from V and 7 bases from J; bases unmatched to any gene: 4. The DNA of the CDR3 is TGTGCCTGGAGTGTGTTAGCGGGAGGGGGCGGGGAGCTGTTTTTT. Its protein is CAWSVLAGGGGELFF.

The CDR3 spells CAGKGQGSEQYF. The CDR3 DNA reads TGTGCCGGTAAGGGACAGGGGTCCGAGCAGTACTTC. V is TRBV2 and J is TRBJ2-7; TRBD1 aligns across 10 bases. The length of the CDR3 is 12 residues. The germline gives CDR1 SNHLY, CDR2 FYNNEI. Unmatched junction bases numbered 7, after V lost 11 bases and J lost 6 bases.